The sequence of this T cell receptor (beta chain) was determined in a study of T cells after yellow fever vaccination. On the study more broadly: In the case of low-cell-number fractions, SMART-Seq v4 Ultra Low Input was used for preparation.

Findings and limits, study-wide: A large majority of primary-vaccination clones showed up again after the booster (around 95% CD4, roughly 88% CD8). A limited proportion of clonotypes was detected within both the CD4 and CD8 compartments.

UMIs and a universal primer site were added when TCR cDNA was made by 5'RACE template switching. TCRdb used MiXCR to reprocess the 5' RACE reads, holding one entry per CDR3 protein. Among hundreds of thousands of distinct CDR3 sequences listed, more than 8.5% were seen once. A remark on this clonotype: As yet, its antigen is unknown.

CDR3 length: 18 amino acids. Germline assignment: CDR1 LGHNA and CDR2 YSLEER. The V and J ends lost 5 bases and 1 base, in that order; junction bases with no gene match: 13. This chain links TRBV4-3 with TRBJ1-4; 7 bases are shared with TRBD1. Sequencing used PBMCs, obtained on the day of the first yellow fever vaccination. The sequence was collected from a man aged 18 to 29 who received the YFV17D yellow fever vaccine. For the CDR3, the DNA is TGCGCCAGCAGCACCCACACAGGGGCGGTATTAACTAATGAAAAACTGTTTTTT. This gives the protein CASSTHTGAVLTNEKLFF.